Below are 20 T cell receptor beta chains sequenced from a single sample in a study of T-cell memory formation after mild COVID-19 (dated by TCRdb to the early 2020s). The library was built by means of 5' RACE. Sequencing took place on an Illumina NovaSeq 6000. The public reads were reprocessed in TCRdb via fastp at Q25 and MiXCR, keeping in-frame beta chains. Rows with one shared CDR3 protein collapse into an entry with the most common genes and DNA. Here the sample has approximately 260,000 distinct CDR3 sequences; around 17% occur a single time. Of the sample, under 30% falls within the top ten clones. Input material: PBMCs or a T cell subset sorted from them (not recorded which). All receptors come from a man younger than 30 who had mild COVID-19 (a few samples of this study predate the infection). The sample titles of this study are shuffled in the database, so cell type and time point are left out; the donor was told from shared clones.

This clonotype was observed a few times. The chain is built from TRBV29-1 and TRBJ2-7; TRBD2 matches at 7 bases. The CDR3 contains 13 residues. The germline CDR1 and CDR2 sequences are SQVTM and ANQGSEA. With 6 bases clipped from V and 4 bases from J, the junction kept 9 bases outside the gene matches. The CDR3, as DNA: TGCAGCGTGGACGGGGGGAATAGGTACGAGCAGTACTTC. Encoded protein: CSVDGGNRYEQYF.

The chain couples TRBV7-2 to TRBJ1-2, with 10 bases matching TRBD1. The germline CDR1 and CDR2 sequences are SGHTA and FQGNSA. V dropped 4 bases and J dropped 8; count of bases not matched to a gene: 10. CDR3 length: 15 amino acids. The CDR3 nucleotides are TGTGCCAGCAGCTCCCAGCCGGGACAGGGGCGGGGCTACACCTTC. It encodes CASSSQPGQGRGYTF. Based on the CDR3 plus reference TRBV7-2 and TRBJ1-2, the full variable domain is GAGVSQSPSNKVTEKGKDVELRCDPISGHTALYWYRQSLGQGLEFLIYFQGNSAPDKSGLPSDRFSAERTGGSVSTLTIQRTQQEDSAVYLCASSSQPGQGRGYTFGSGTRLTVV.

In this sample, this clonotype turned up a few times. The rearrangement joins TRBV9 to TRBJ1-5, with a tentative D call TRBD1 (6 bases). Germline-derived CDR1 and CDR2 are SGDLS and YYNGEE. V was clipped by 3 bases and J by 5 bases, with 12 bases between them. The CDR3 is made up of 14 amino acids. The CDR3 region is CASSATGKDQPQHF. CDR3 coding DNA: TGTGCCAGCAGCGCAACAGGGAAAGATCAGCCCCAGCATTTT.

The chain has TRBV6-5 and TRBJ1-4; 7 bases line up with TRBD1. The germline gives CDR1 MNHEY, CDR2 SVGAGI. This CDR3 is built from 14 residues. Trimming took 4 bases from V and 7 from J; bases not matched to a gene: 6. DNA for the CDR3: TGTGCCAGCAGTTTCACAGGGGAAGGTGAAAAACTGTTTTTT. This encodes CASSFTGEGEKLFF.

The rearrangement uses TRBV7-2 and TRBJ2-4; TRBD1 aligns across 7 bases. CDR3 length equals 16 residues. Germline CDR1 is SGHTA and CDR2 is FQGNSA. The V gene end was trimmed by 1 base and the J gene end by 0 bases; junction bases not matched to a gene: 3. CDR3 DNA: TGTGCCAGCAGCTTAGGGACAGGTTTAGCCAAAAACATTCAGTACTTC. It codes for CASSLGTGLAKNIQYF.

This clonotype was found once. CDR3 coding DNA: TGTGCCAGCAGCGGCCCGGGAATCCCGTACGATGAGCAGTTCTTC. This sequence encodes CASSGPGIPYDEQFF. The J gene is TRBJ2-1, the V gene TRBV5-4, with D possibly TRBD2 on 5 matching bases. This CDR3 region has 15 residues. The V gene lost 4 bases and the J gene lost 8 bases, with 19 bases spanning the gap. The germline gives CDR1 SGHNT, CDR2 YYREEE (reference sequence).

DNA for the CDR3: TGCAGTGCTAGAAAAGCGGGTCCTGAAGCTTTCTTT. It yields the protein CSARKAGPEAFF. J is TRBJ1-1 and V is TRBV20-1; D gene unclear. Germline CDR1 DFQATT, CDR2 SNEGSKA (reference sequence). With 2 bases removed from V and 6 bases from J, the gap between germline ends came to 10 bases. The CDR3 sequence is 12 residues long.

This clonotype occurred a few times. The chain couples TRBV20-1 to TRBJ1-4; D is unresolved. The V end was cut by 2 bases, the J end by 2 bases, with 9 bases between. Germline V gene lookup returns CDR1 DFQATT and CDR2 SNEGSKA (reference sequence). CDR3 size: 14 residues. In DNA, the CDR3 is TGCAGTGCTAGATCTGGCCTTACTAATGAAAAACTGTTTTTT. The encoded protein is CSARSGLTNEKLFF.

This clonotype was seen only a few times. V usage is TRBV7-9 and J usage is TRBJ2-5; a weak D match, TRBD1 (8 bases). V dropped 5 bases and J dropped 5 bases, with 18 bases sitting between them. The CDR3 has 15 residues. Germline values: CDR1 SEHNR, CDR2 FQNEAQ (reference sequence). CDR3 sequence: CASSARQGRGETQYF. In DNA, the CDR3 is TGTGCCAGCAGCGCCCGACAGGGGAGGGGGGAGACCCAGTACTTC.

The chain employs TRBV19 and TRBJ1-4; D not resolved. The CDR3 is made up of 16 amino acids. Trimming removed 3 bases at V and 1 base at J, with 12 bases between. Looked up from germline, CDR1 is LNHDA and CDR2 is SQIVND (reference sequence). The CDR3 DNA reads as TGTGCCAGTAGTATCCCTAGACGGAGAACTAATGAAAAACTGTTTTTT. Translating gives CASSIPRRRTNEKLFF.

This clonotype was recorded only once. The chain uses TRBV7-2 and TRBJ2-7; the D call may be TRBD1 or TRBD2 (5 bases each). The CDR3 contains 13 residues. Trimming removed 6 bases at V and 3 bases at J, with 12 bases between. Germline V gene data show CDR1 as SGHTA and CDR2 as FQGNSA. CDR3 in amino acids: CASRSGPGYEQYF. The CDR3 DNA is TGTGCCAGCAGATCGGGACCAGGCTACGAGCAGTACTTC. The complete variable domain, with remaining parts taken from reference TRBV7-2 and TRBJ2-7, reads GAGVSQSPSNKVTEKGKDVELRCDPISGHTALYWYRQSLGQGLEFLIYFQGNSAPDKSGLPSDRFSAERTGGSVSTLTIQRTQQEDSAVYLCASRSGPGYEQYFGPGTRLTVT.

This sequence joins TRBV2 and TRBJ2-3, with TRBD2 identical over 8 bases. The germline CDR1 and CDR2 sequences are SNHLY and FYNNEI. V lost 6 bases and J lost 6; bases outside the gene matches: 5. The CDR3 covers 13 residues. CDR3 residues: CASSGRLADTQYF. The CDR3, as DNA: TGTGCCAGCAGCGGGAGACTAGCGGATACGCAGTATTTT.

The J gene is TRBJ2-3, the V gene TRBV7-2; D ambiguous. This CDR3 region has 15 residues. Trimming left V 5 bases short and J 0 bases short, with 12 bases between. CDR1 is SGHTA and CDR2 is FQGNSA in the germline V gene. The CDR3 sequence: CASSRLGLSTDTQYF. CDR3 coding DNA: TGTGCCAGCAGCCGGCTAGGGTTAAGCACAGATACGCAGTATTTT.

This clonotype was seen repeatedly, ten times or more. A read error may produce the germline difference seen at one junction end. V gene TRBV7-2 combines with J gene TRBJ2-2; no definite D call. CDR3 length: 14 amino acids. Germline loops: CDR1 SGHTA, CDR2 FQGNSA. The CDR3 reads CASSPDRNTGELFF. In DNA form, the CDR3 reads TGCGCCAGCAGCCCGGACCGTAACACCGGGGAGCTGTTTTTT.

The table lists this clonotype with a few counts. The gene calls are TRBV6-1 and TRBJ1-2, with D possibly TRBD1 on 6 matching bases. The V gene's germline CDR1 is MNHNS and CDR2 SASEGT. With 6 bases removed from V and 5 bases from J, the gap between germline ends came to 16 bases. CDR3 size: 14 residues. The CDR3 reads CASRVPRDNYGYTF. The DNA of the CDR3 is TGTGCCAGCAGGGTGCCCCGGGACAATTATGGCTACACCTTC.

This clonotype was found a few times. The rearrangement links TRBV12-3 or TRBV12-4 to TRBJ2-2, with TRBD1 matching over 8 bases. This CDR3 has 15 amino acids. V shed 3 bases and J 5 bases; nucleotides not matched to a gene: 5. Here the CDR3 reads CASSFQGASTGELFF. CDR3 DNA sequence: TGTGCCAGCAGTTTCCAGGGGGCCTCGACCGGGGAGCTGTTTTTT.

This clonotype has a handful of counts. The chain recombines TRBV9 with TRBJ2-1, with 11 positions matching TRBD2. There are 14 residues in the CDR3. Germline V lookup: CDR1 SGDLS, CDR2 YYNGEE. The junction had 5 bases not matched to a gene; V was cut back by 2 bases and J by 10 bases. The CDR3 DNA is TGTGCCAGCAGCGTCACTAGCGGGGGCGGAGAGCAGTTCTTC. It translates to CASSVTSGGGEQFF.

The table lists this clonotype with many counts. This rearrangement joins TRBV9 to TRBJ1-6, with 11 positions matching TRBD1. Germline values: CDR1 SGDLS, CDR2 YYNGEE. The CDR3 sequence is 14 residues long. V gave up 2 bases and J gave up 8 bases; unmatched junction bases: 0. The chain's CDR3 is CASSVGQGDSPLHF. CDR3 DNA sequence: TGTGCCAGCAGCGTGGGACAGGGGGATTCACCCCTCCACTTT.

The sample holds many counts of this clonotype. The CDR3 sequence is CASSVGRLEGYTF. DNA for the CDR3: TGTGCCAGCAGCGTCGGGAGGCTTGAGGGCTACACCTTC. The chain couples TRBV7-9 to TRBJ1-2; D gene unclear. The germline V gene has CDR1 SEHNR and CDR2 FQNEAQ (reference sequence). The CDR3 sequence is 13 residues long. Trimming removed 5 bases from V and 8 bases from J, with 15 bases in between.

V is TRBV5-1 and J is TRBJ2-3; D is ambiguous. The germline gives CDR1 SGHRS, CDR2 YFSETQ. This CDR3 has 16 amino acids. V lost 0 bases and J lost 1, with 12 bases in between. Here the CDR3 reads CASSLEPGVGTDTQYF. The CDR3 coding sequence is TGCGCCAGCAGCTTGGAGCCTGGCGTTGGCACAGATACGCAGTATTTT.